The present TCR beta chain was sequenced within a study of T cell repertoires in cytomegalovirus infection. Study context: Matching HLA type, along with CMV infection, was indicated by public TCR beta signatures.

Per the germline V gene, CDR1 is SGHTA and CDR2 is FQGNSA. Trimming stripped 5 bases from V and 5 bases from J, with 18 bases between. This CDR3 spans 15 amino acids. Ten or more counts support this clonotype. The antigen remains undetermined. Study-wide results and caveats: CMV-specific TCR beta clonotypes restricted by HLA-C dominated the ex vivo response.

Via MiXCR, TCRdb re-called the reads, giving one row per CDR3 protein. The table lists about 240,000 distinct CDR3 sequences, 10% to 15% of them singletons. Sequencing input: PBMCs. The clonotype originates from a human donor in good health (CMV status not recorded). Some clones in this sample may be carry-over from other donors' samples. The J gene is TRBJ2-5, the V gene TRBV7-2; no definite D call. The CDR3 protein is CASSRHLAGRETQYF. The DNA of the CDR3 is TGTGCCAGCAGCCGGCACTTAGCCGGGCGGGAGACCCAGTACTTC.